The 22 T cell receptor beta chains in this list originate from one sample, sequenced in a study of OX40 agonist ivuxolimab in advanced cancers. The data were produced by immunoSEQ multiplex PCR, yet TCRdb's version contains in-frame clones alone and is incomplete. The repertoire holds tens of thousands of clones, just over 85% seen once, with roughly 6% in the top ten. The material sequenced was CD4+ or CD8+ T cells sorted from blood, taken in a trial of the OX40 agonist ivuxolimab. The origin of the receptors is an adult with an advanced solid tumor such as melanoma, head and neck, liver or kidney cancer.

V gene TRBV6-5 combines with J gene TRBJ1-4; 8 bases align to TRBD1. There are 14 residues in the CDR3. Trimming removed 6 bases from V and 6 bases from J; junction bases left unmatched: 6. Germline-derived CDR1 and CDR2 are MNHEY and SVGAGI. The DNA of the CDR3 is TGTGCCAGCAGGCGCGACAGGGGAGATGAAAAACTGTTTTTT. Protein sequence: CASRRDRGDEKLFF.

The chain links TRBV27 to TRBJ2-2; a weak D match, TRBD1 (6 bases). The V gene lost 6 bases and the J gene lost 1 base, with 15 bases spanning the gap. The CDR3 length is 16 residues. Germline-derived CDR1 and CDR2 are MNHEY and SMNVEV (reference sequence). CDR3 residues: CASSLVGQQNTGELFF. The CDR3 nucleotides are TGTGCCAGCAGCTTAGTGGGACAACAGAACACCGGGGAGCTGTTTTTT.

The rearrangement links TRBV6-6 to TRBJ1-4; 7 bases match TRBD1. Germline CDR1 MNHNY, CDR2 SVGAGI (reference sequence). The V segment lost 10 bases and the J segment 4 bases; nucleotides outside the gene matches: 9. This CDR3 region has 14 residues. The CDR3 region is CATRDSGFNEKLFF. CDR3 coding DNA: TGTGCCACACGGGACAGCGGATTTAATGAAAAACTGTTTTTT.

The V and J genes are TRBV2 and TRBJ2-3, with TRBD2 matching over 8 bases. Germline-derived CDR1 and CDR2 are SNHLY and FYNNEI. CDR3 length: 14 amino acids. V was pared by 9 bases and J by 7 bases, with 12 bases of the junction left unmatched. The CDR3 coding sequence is TGTGCCAGTACGATCGGGGGGGCGTGGAATACGCAGTATTTT. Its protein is CASTIGGAWNTQYF.

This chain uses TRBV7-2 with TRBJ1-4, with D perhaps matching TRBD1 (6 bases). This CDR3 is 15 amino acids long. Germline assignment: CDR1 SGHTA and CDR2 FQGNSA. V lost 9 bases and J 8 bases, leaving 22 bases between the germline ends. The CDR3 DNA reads TGTGCCAGTGGCCTAGGATCAGGGGTTCGGGAAAAACTGTTTTTT. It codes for CASGLGSGVREKLFF.

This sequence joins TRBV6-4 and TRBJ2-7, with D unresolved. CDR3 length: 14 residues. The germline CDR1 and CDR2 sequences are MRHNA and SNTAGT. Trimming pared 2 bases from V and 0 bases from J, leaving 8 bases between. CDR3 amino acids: CASSDPDGSYEQYF. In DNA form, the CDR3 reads TGTGCCAGCAGTGACCCGGACGGCTCCTACGAGCAGTACTTC.

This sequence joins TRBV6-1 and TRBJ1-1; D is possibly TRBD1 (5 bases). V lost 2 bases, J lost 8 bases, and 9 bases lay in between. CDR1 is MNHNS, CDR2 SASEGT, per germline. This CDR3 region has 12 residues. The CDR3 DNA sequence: TGTGCCAGCAGTGAACGACAGCGAGAAGCTTTCTTT. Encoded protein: CASSERQREAFF.

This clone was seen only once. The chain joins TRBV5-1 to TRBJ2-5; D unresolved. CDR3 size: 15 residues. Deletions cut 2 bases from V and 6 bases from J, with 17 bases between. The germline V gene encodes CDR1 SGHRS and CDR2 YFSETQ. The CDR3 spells CASSFESAVLKTQYF. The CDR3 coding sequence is TGCGCCAGCAGCTTCGAGTCCGCGGTGTTAAAGACCCAGTACTTC.

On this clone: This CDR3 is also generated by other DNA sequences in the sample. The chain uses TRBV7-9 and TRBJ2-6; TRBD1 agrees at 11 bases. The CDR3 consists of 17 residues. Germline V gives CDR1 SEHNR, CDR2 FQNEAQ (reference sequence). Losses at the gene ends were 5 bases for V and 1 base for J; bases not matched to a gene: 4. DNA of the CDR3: TGTGCCAGCAGCCGAGGACAGGGGGCATCTGGGGCCAACGTCCTGACTTTC. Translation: CASSRGQGASGANVLTF.

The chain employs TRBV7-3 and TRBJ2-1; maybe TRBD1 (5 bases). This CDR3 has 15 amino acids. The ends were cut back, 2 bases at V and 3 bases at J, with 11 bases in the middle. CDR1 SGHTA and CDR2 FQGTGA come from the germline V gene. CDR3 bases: TGTGCCAGCAGCTTAGGGCAGGGATACTACAATGAGCAGTTCTTC. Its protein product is CASSLGQGYYNEQFF.

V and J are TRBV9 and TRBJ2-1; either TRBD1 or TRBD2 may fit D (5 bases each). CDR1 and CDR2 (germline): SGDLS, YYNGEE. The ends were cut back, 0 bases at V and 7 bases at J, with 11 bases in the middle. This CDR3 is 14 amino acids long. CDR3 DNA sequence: TGTGCCAGCAGCGTAGGAGGGGCCTTAAATGAGCAGTTCTTC. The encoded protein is CASSVGGALNEQFF.

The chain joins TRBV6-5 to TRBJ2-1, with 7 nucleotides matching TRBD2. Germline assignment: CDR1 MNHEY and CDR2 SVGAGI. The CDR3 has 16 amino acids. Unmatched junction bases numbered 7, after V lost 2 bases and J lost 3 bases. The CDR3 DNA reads TGTGCCAGCAGTTACAGACTAGCTGGAGACTACAATGAGCAGTTCTTC. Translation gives CASSYRLAGDYNEQFF.

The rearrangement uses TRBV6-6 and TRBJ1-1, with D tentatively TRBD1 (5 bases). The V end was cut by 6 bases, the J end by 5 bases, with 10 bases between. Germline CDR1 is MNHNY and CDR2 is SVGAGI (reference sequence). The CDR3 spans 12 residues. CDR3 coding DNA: TGTGCCAGCAGCCAGGGTGGAACTGAAGCTTTCTTT. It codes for CASSQGGTEAFF.

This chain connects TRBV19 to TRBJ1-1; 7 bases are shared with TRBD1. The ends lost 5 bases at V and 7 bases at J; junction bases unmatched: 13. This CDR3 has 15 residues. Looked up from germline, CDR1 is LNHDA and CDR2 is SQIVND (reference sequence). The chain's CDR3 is CASSPKTTGNNEAFF. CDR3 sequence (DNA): TGTGCCAGTAGTCCGAAAACGACAGGGAATAATGAAGCTTTCTTT.

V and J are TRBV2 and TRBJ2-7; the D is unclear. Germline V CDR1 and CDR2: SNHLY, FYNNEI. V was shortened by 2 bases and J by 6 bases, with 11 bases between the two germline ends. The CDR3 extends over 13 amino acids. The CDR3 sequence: CASSESQPPEQYF. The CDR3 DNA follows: TGTGCCAGCAGTGAATCTCAGCCCCCCGAGCAGTACTTC.

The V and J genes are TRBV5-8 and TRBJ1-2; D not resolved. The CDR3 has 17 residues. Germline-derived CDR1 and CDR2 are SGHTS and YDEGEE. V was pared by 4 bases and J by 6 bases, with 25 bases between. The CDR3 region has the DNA TGTGCCAGCAGCACGCTTCCCGACGGCCCCTCCAAGGATGGCTACACCTTC. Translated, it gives CASSTLPDGPSKDGYTF.

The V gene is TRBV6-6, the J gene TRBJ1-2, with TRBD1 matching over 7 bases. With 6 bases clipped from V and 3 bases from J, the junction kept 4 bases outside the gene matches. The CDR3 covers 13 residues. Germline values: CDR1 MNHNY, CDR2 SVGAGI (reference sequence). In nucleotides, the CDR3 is TGTGCCAGCAGCACTGACAGGGACTATGGCTACACCTTC. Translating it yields CASSTDRDYGYTF.

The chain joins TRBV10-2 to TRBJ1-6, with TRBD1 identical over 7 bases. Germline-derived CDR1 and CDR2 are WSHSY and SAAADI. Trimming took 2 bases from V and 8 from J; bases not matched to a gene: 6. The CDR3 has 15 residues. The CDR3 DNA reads TGCGCCAGCAGTGAGAAGGCAGGGGGTGATTCACCCCTCCACTTT. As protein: CASSEKAGGDSPLHF.

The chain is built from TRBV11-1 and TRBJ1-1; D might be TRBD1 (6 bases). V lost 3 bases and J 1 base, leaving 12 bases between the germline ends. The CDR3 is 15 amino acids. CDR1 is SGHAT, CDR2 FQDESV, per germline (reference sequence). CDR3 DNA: TGTGCCAGCAGCTTGAACAGGGTGGCGAACACTGAAGCTTTCTTT. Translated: CASSLNRVANTEAFF.

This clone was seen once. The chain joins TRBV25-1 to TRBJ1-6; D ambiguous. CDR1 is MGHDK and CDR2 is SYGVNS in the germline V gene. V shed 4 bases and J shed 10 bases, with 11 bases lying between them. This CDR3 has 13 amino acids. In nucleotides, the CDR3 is TGTGCCAGCAGTGCTGAGAGGTGGTCACCCCTCCACTTT. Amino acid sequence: CASSAERWSPLHF.

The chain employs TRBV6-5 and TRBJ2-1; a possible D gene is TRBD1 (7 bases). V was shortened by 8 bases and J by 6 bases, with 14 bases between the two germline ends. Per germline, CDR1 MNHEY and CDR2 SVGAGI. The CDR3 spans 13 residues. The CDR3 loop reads CASGTGEVNEQFF. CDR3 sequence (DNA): TGTGCCAGCGGAACAGGGGAGGTCAATGAGCAGTTCTTC.

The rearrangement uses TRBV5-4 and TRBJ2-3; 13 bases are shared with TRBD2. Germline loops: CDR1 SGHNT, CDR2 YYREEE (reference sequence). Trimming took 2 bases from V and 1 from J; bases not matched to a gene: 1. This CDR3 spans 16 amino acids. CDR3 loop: CASSLGLAGGTDTQYF. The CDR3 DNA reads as TGTGCCAGCAGCTTAGGACTAGCGGGAGGCACAGATACGCAGTATTTT.